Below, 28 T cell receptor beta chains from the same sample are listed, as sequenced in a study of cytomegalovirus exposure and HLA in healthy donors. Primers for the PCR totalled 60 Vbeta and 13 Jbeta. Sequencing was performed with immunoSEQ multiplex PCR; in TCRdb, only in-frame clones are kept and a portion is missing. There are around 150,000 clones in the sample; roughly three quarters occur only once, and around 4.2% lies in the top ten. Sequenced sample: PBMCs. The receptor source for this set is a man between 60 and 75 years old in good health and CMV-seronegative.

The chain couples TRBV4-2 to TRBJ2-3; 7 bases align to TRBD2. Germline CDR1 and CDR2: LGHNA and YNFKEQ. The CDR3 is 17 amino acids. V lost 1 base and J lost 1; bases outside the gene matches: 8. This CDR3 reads CASSQVSRTRGTDTQYF. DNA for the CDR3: TGTGCCAGCAGCCAAGTTAGTAGGACTAGGGGCACAGATACGCAGTATTTT.

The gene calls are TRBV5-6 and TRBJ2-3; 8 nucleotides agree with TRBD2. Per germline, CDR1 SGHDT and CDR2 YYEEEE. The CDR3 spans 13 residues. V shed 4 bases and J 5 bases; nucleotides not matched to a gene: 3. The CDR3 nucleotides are TGTGCCAGCAGCCTCCGGGGGGGAGATACGCAGTATTTT. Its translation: CASSLRGGDTQYF.

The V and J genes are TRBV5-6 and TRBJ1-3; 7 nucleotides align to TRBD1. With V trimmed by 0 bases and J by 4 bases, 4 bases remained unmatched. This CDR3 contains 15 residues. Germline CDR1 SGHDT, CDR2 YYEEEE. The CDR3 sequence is CASSLGGGEGNTIYF. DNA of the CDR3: TGTGCCAGCAGCTTGGGAGGGGGCGAGGGAAACACCATATATTTT.

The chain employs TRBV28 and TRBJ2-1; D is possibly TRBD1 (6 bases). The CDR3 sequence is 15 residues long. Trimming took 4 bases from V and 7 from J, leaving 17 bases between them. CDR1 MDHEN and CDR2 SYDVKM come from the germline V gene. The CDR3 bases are TGTGCCAGCAGTTCAAACCGGGACACGGGAAATGAGCAGTTCTTC. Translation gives CASSSNRDTGNEQFF. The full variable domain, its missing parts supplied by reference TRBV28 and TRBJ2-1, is DVKVTQSSRYLVKRTGEKVFLECVQDMDHENMFWYRQDPGLGLRLIYFSYDVKMKEKGDIPEGYSVSREKKERFSLILESASTNQTSMYLCASSSNRDTGNEQFFGPGTRLTVL.

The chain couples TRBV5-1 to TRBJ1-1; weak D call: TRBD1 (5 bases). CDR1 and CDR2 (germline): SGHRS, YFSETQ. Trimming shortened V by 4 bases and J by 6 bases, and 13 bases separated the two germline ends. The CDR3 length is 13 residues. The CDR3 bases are TGCGCCAGCAGCAGGACAACCCTCGCTGAAGCTTTCTTT. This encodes CASSRTTLAEAFF.

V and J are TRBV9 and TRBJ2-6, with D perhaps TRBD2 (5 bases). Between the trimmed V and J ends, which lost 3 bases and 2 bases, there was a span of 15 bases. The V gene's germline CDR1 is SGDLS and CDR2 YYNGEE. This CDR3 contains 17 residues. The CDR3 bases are TGTGCCAGCAGCGCACGGACCCAGGAGGCTGGGGCCAACGTCCTGACTTTC. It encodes CASSARTQEAGANVLTF.

CDR3 DNA sequence: TGCGCCAGCAGCTTGGGCCCCGGCGCGGGGGACACCGGGGAGCTGTTTTTT. This encodes CASSLGPGAGDTGELFF. This chain links TRBV5-1 with TRBJ2-2, with 7 nucleotides matching TRBD2. Per germline, CDR1 SGHRS and CDR2 YFSETQ. The CDR3 is 17 residues long. The ends lost 0 bases at V and 3 bases at J; junction bases unmatched: 8. The whole variable domain, remainder taken from reference TRBV5-1 and TRBJ2-2, is KAGVTQTPRYLIKTRGQQVTLSCSPISGHRSVSWYQQTPGQGLQFLFEYFSETQRNKGNFPGRFSGRQFSNSRSEMNVSTLELGDSALYLCASSLGPGAGDTGELFFGEGSRLTVL.

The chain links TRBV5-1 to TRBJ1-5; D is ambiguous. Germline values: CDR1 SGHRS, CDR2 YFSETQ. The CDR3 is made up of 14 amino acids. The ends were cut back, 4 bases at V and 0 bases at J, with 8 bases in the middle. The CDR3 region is CASSLDGSNQPQHF. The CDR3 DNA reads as TGCGCCAGCAGCCTAGACGGTAGCAATCAGCCCCAGCATTTT.

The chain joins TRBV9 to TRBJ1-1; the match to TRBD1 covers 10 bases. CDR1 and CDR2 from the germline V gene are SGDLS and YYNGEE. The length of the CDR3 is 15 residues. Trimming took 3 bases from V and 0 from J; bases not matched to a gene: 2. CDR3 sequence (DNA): TGTGCCAGCAGCGGGACAGGGGGAATGAACACTGAAGCTTTCTTT. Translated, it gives CASSGTGGMNTEAFF. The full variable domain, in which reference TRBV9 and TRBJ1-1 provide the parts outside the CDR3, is DSGVTQTPKHLITATGQRVTLRCSPRSGDLSVYWYQQSLDQGLQFLIQYYNGEERAKGNILERFSAQQFPDLHSELNLSSLELGDSALYFCASSGTGGMNTEAFFGQGTRLTVV.

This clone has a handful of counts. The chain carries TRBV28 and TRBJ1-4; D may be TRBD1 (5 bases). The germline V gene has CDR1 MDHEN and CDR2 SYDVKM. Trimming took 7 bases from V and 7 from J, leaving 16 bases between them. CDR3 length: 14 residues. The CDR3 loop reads CASTGSGLGEKLFF. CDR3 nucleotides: TGTGCCAGCACCGGCTCAGGGCTGGGTGAAAAACTGTTTTTT. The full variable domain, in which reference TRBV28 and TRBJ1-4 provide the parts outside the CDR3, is DVKVTQSSRYLVKRTGEKVFLECVQDMDHENMFWYRQDPGLGLRLIYFSYDVKMKEKGDIPEGYSVSREKKERFSLILESASTNQTSMYLCASTGSGLGEKLFFGSGTQLSVL.

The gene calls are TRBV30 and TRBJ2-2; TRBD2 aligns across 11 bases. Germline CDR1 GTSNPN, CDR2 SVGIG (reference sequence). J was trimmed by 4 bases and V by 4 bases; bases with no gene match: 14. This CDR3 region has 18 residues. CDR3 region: CAWTQGWGLAGGTGELFF. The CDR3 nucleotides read TGTGCCTGGACCCAGGGCTGGGGCCTAGCGGGAGGCACCGGGGAGCTGTTTTTT.

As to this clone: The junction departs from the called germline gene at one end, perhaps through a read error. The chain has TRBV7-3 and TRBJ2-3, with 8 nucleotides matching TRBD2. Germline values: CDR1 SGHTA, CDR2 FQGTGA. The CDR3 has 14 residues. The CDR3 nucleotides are TGTGCCAGCAGTTTAACCGGGACTAGAAATACGCAGTATTTT. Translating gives CASSLTGTRNTQYF.

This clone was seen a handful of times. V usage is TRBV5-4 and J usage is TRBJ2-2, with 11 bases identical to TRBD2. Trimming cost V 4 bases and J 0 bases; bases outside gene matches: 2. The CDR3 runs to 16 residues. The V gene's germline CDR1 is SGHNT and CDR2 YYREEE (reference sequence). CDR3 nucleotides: TGTGCCAGCAGCGAGGGACTAGCGGCGAACACCGGGGAGCTGTTTTTT. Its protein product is CASSEGLAANTGELFF.

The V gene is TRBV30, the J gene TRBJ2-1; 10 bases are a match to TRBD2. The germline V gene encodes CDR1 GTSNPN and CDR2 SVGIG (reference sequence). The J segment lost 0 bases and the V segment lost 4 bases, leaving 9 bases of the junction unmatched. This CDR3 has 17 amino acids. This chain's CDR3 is CAWIPVWTSGSYNEQFF. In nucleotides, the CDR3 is TGTGCCTGGATTCCCGTTTGGACTAGCGGCTCCTACAATGAGCAGTTCTTC.

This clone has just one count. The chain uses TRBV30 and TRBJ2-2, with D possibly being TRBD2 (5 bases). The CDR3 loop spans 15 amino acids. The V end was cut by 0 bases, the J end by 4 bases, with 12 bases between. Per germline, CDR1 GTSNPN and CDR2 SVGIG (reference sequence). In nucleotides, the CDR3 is TGTGCCTGGAGTGTACTTGAGGGAGCCACCGGGGAGCTGTTTTTT. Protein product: CAWSVLEGATGELFF. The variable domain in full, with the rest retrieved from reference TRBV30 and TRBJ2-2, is SQTIHQWPATLVQPVGSPLSLECTVEGTSNPNLYWYRQAAGRGLQLLFYSVGIGQISSEVPQNLSASRPQDRQFILSSKKLLLSDSGFYLCAWSVLEGATGELFFGEGSRLTVL.

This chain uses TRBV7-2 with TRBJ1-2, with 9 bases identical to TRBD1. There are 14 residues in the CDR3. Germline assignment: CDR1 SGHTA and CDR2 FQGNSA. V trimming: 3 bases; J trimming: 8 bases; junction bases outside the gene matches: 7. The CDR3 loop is CASSFNRGPGGYTF. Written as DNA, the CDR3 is TGTGCCAGCAGCTTTAACAGGGGGCCAGGGGGCTACACCTTC.

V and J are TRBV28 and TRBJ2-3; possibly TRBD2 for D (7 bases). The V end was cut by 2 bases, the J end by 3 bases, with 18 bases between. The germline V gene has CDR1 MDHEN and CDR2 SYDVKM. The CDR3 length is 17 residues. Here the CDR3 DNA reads TGTGCCAGCAGTTTACGAGAAAGCAGGGGAGGGACAGATACGCAGTATTTT. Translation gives CASSLRESRGGTDTQYF.

CDR3 in amino acids: CASSSGTGRRGGYTF. The CDR3 DNA reads TGTGCCAGTTCCTCCGGGACAGGGAGGAGAGGGGGCTACACCTTC. J is TRBJ1-2 and V is TRBV19, with 9 bases fitting TRBD1. The CDR3 consists of 15 residues. From germline, CDR1 is LNHDA and CDR2 SQIVND (reference sequence). Losses at the gene ends were 8 bases for V and 8 bases for J; bases not matched to a gene: 15.

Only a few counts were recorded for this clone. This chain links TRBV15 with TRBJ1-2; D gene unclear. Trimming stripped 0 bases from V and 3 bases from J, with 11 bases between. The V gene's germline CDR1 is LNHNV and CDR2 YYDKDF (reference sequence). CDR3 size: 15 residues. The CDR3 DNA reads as TGTGCCACCAGCAGAGAAGCGGGGTACCACTATGGCTACACCTTC. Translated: CATSREAGYHYGYTF.

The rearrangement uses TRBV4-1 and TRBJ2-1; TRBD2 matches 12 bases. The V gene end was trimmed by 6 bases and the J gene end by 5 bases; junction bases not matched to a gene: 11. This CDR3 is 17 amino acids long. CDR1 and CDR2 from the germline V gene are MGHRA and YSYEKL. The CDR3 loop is CASSLSSGRARNNEQFF. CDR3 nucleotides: TGCGCCAGCAGTCTTTCTAGCGGGAGGGCCCGGAACAATGAGCAGTTCTTC.

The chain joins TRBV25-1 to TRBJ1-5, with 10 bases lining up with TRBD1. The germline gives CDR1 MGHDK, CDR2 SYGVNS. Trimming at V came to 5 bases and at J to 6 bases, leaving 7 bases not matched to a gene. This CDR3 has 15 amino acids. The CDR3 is CASSRDRGFTQPQHF. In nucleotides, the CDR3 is TGTGCCAGCAGTAGGGACAGGGGTTTCACTCAGCCCCAGCATTTT.

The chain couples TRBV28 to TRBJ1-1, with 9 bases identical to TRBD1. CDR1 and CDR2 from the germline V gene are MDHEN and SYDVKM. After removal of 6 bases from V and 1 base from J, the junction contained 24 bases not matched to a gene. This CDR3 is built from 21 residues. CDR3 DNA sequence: TGTGCCAGCAGACGGTCCGCGGTGTTCCGGGACAGGGACGTCGGGAACACTGAAGCTTTCTTT. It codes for CASRRSAVFRDRDVGNTEAFF.

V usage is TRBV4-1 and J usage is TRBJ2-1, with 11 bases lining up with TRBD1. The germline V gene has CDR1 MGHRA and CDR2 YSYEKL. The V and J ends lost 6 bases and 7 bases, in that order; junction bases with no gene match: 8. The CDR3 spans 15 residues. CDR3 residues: CASRPGTGGYNEQFF. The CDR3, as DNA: TGCGCCAGCAGGCCCGGGACAGGGGGTTATAATGAGCAGTTCTTC.

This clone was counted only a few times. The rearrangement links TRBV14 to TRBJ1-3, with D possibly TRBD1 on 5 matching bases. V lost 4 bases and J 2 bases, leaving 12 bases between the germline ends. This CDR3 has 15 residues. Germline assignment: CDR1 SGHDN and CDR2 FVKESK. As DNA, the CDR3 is TGTGCCAGCAGCCGGACCGGCAGGGCTGGAAACACCATATATTTT. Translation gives CASSRTGRAGNTIYF.

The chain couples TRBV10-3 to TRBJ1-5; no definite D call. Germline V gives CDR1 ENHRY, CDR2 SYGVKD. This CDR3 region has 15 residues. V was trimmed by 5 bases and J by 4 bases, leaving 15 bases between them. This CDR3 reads CAISPDLGDNQPQHF. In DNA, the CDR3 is TGTGCCATCAGTCCAGACCTAGGCGATAATCAGCCCCAGCATTTT.

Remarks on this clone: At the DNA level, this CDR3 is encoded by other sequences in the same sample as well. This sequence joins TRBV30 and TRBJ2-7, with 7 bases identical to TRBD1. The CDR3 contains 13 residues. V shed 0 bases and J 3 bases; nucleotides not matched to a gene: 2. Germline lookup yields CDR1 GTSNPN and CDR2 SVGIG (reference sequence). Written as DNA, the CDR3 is TGTGCCTGGAGTGTGGGGGACAGCTACGAGCAGTACTTC. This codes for CAWSVGDSYEQYF. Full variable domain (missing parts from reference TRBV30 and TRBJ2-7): SQTIHQWPATLVQPVGSPLSLECTVEGTSNPNLYWYRQAAGRGLQLLFYSVGIGQISSEVPQNLSASRPQDRQFILSSKKLLLSDSGFYLCAWSVGDSYEQYFGPGTRLTVT.

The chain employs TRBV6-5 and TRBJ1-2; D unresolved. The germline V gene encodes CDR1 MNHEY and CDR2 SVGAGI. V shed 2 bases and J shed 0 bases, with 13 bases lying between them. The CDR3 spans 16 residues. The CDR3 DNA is TGTGCCAGCAGTTACCGGGTCGTTGGCACTAACTATGGCTACACCTTC. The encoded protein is CASSYRVVGTNYGYTF.

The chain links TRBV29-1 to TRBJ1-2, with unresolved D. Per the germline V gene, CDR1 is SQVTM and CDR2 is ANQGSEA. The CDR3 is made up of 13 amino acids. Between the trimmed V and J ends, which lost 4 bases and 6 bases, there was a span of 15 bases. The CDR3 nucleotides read TGCAGCGTTGTTGGTGGGGAGGAGGATGGCTACACCTTC. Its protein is CSVVGGEEDGYTF.